This T cell receptor beta chain was profiled in a study of regulatory T cells in long-lasting Graves disease. Construction of the TCR beta libraries employed iRepertoire HTBI primers in conjunction with Arm-PCR of CDR3 regions. TCRdb called the multiplex PCR reads again in MiXCR, with one record for every CDR3 protein. The sample consists of some 300,000 distinct CDR3 sequences, 20% to 25% of them appearing once. Study-wide findings and caveats: The study found lower TCR diversity in persistent Graves' patients than in newly diagnosed ones.

In regard to this clonotype: What it binds is not known.

V shed 0 bases and J 2 bases; nucleotides not matched to a gene: 11. CDR1 is MNHNY and CDR2 is SVGAGI in the germline V gene (reference sequence). The CDR3 runs 20 residues. Time point described: persistent/refractory GD, antithyroid drugs over 5 years with positive TRAb. RNA isolated from PBMCs was used to make the TCR library. This TCR was sampled from a female donor with Graves disease. Sequenced here: peripheral blood mononuclear cells (PBMCs), sampled when the disease was refractory, from a patient treated with antithyroid drugs. V usage is TRBV6-6 and J usage is TRBJ2-6; 9 bases are shared with TRBD1. This CDR3 is CASSYSWGDRDPPGANVLTF. For the CDR3, the DNA is TGTGCCAGCAGTTACTCGTGGGGGGACAGGGACCCTCCTGGGGCCAACGTCCTGACTTTC.